This passage covers 15 T cell receptor beta chains from one sample sequenced in a study of CXCR3-negative and CXCR3-positive naive CD8 T cells. Via 5' RACE with UMI labels, TRB cDNA libraries were prepared. TCRdb re-called the 5' RACE reads and shows each CDR3 protein once, DNA omitted. Reported are 150,000 or so distinct CDR3 sequences; the ten largest clones contain less than 0.3%. The material sequenced was naive CXCR3- CD8+ T cells from blood. The subset is: CD45RO-CCR7+CD27+CD95- naive CD8+ T cells lacking CXCR3 (TNR3-). These receptor sequences come from a human donor in good health. Some clones in this sample may be carry-over from other donors' samples.

V gene TRBV24-1 combines with J gene TRBJ2-5; the D gene TCRdb calls, TRBD1, cannot be checked with no DNA. The CDR3 sequence is 18 residues long. CDR1 KGHDR and CDR2 SFDVKD come from the germline V gene. This CDR3 reads CATSDLKPGQGLRETQYF.

This chain connects TRBV15 to TRBJ2-7; TCRdb's D gene call, TRBD2, goes unchecked for lack of DNA. Germline assignment: CDR1 LNHNV and CDR2 YYDKDF (reference sequence). This CDR3 is built from 16 residues. Here the CDR3 reads CATAWTSGTPAYEQYF.

The chain has TRBV7-9 and TRBJ1-1; as DNA is missing, the TRBD1 call by TCRdb cannot be tested. The CDR3 runs 15 residues. Germline CDR1 is SEHNR and CDR2 is FQNEAQ (reference sequence). The CDR3 protein is CASTQQDRAWTEAFF.

This sequence joins TRBV20-1 and TRBJ1-3. CDR3 length: 15 residues. The V gene's germline CDR1 is DFQATT and CDR2 SNEGSKA (reference sequence). The CDR3 sequence: CSARTVGDSGNTIYF.

This chain links TRBV12-3 or TRBV12-4 with TRBJ1-5; TCRdb indicates TRBD1, and absent DNA this call remains unverified. The CDR3 runs to 14 residues. This CDR3 reads CASSSRGGSQPQHF.

This chain connects TRBV6-2 or TRBV6-3 to TRBJ2-7; the D call of TRBD2 rests on TCRdb alone, since no DNA is present to check it. This CDR3 contains 15 residues. Per the germline V gene, CDR1 is MNHEY and CDR2 is SVGEGT. The CDR3 protein is CASNSGTRLPYEQYF.

This chain connects TRBV3-1 to TRBJ2-5; TCRdb outputs TRBD2, but without DNA this stays unchecked. Germline V gives CDR1 LGHDT, CDR2 YNNKEL (reference sequence). CDR3 size: 16 residues. Here the CDR3 reads CASSQDEFRGGETQYF.

This chain connects TRBV27 to TRBJ2-3. The CDR3 contains 16 residues. Germline V gives CDR1 MNHEY, CDR2 SMNVEV (reference sequence). The CDR3 sequence: CASSLYWRTSTDTQYF.

The chain links TRBV9 to TRBJ2-7; lacking DNA, the TRBD2 call made by TCRdb goes unchecked. The CDR3 has 15 amino acids. The V gene's germline CDR1 is SGDLS and CDR2 YYNGEE. The CDR3 reads CASSVTGTSDYEQYF.

V and J are TRBV7-3 and TRBJ2-1; TCRdb designates TRBD1, a call that cannot be tested without DNA. This CDR3 has 15 amino acids. The V gene's germline CDR1 is SGHTA and CDR2 FQGTGA. CDR3 region: CASSSISGDYNEQFF.

The chain has TRBV11-3 and TRBJ2-1. The CDR3 runs 18 residues. The V gene's germline CDR1 is SGHNT and CDR2 YENEEA. CDR3 region: CASSLDPEVRCSYNEQFF.

J is TRBJ1-1 and V is TRBV12-3 or TRBV12-4; TCRdb calls TRBD1, which cannot be checked without DNA. The CDR3 extends over 14 amino acids. CDR3 region: CASSLVQGGTEAFF.

This chain connects TRBV13 to TRBJ2-1. Germline CDR1 is PRHDT and CDR2 is FYEKMQ (reference sequence). The CDR3 loop spans 14 amino acids. CDR3 in amino acids: CASSLLTQYNEQFF.

This chain connects TRBV10-3 to TRBJ2-5; TCRdb's D gene call, TRBD2, goes unchecked for lack of DNA. The CDR3 has 18 residues. Germline loops: CDR1 ENHRY, CDR2 SYGVKD. This CDR3 is CAISEEGTSGGVKETQYF.

The CDR3 sequence: CASSGLAGTGELFF. The V call is TRBV3-1, the J call TRBJ2-2; absent DNA, TCRdb's TRBD2 call cannot be checked. The CDR3 is made up of 14 amino acids. The germline V gene encodes CDR1 LGHDT and CDR2 YNNKEL (reference sequence).